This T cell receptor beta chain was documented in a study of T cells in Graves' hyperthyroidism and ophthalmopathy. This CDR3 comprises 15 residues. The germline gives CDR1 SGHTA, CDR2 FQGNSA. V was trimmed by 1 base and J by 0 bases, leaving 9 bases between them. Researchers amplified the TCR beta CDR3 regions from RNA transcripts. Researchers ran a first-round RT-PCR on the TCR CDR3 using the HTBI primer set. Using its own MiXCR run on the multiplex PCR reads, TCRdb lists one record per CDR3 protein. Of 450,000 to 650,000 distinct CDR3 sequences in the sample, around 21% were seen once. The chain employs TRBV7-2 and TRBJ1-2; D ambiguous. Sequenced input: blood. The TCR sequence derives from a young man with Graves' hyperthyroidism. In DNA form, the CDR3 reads TGTGCCAGCAGCTTAGGTCCCAGCACTAACTATGGCTACACCTTC. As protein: CASSLGPSTNYGYTF.